This TCR beta chain was profiled in a study of neoadjuvant anti-PD-1 for oral cavity cancer. Study-wide results and caveats: Higher pretreatment Treg/Th17 ratios tracked higher pretreatment blood clonality.

The repertoire was sequenced with immunoSEQ multiplex PCR; TCRdb's copy has only in-frame clones and lacks some. Among some 33,000 clones listed, around nine tenths were seen once. With respect to this clone: Its antigen is unidentified.

The CDR3 contains 14 residues. The V end was cut by 4 bases, the J end by 10 bases, with 15 bases between. CDR1 is SGHRS, CDR2 YFSETQ, per germline. Patients had HPV-negative, locally advanced oral cavity squamous cell carcinoma. PBMCs were not maintained or expanded in culture before analysis. This chain links TRBV5-1 with TRBJ1-6; TRBD1 is a possible D gene (5 bases). The source was PBMCs, collected before nivolumab (anti-PD-1) treatment. The sequence was collected from a person between 40 and 79 years old with oral cavity squamous cell carcinoma. The CDR3 coding sequence is TGCGCCAGCAGCCCCCGGGACGGTTCCTCACCCCTCCACTTT. The encoded protein is CASSPRDGSSPLHF.